One and the same sample provided the 5 T cell receptor beta chains below, sequenced in a study of control samples from healthy donors and cancer patients. Sequencing used immunoSEQ multiplex PCR; TCRdb keeps in-frame clones, though not all of them. The sample carries 45,000 to 60,000 clones, 90% to 95% recorded once. Sequenced material: PBMCs. Source of these receptors: a man aged 25-40 years with colorectal cancer.

The chain has TRBV24-1 and TRBJ2-3; 8 bases map to TRBD1. The CDR3 is 16 amino acids. Losses at the gene ends were 3 bases for V and 3 bases for J; bases not matched to a gene: 7. Germline V lookup: CDR1 KGHDR, CDR2 SFDVKD. The CDR3 here is CATSDPGQGETDTQYF. CDR3 sequence (DNA): TGTGCCACCAGTGATCCTGGACAGGGAGAAACAGATACGCAGTATTTT.

The chain has TRBV10-1 and TRBJ2-5, with 8 bases lining up with TRBD2. The CDR3 extends over 17 amino acids. J was trimmed by 5 bases and V by 0 bases; bases with no gene match: 11. From germline, CDR1 is WNHNN and CDR2 SYGVQD (reference sequence). The CDR3 region is CASSESQSAGGVETQYF. CDR3 coding DNA: TGCGCCAGCAGTGAGTCCCAGTCGGCGGGAGGCGTGGAGACCCAGTACTTC.

The chain combines TRBV4-3 with TRBJ1-4; the D gene is possibly TRBD1 (5 bases). The CDR3 runs 19 residues. V shed 0 bases and J shed 3 bases, with 20 bases lying between them. Germline CDR1 reads LGHNA; CDR2 reads YSLEER. In DNA, the CDR3 is TGCGCCAGCAGCCAAGATATGCCAGGGCGGGCCGGGGCTAATGAAAAACTGTTTTTT. Amino acid sequence: CASSQDMPGRAGANEKLFF.

The J gene is TRBJ2-1, the V gene TRBV4-1; TRBD2 aligns across 7 bases. The CDR3 covers 17 residues. Trimming at V came to 2 bases and at J to 7 bases, leaving 14 bases not matched to a gene. CDR1 MGHRA and CDR2 YSYEKL come from the germline V gene. This CDR3 reads CASSQPYRGGRGNEQFF. The CDR3 coding sequence is TGCGCCAGCAGCCAACCATATCGCGGGGGTAGAGGGAATGAGCAGTTCTTC.

This clone has a single count. The CDR3 DNA sequence: TGTGCCAGCAGTCCTACCCCGACAGGGGAAGAGCGGATCACTGAAGCTTTCTTT. Translating it yields CASSPTPTGEERITEAFF. This chain uses TRBV7-9 with TRBJ1-1; 8 nucleotides align to TRBD1. The germline V gene has CDR1 SEHNR and CDR2 FQNEAQ (reference sequence). This CDR3 contains 18 residues. Unmatched junction bases numbered 19, after V lost 6 bases and J lost 4 bases. Filled out from reference TRBV7-9 and TRBJ1-1, the complete variable domain reads DTGVSQNPRHKITKRGQNVTFRCDPISEHNRLYWYRQTLGQGPEFLTYFQNEAQLEKSRLLSDRFSAERPKGSFSTLEIQRTEQGDSAMYLCASSPTPTGEERITEAFFGQGTRLTVV.